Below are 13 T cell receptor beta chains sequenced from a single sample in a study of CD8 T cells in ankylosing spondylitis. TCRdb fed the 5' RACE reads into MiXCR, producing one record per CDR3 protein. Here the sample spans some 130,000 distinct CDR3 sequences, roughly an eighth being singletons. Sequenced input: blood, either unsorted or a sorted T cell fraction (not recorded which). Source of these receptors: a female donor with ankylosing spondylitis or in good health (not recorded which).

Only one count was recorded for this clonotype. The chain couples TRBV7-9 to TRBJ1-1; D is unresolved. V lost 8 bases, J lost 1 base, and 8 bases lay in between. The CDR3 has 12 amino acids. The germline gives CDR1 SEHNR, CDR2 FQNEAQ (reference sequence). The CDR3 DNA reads TGTGCCAGCGCGACGGAGAACACTGAAGCTTTCTTT. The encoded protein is CASATENTEAFF.

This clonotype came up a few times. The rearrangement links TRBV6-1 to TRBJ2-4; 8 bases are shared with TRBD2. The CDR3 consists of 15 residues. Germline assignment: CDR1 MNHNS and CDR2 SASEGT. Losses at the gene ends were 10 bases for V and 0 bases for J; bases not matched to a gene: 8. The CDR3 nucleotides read TGTGCCATAGAACTAGCGGCGCTAGCCAAAAACATTCAGTACTTC. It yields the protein CAIELAALAKNIQYF.

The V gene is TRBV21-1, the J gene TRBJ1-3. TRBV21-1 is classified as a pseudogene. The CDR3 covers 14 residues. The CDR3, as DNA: TGTGCCAGCAGCAAACGGAGCTCTGGAAACACCATATATTTT. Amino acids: CASSKRSSGNTIYF.

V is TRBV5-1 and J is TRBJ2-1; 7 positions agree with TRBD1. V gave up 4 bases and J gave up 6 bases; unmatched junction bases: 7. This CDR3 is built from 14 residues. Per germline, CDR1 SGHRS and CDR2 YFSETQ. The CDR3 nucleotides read TGCGCCAGCAGCCTGGACAGGCCAATCAATGAGCAGTTCTTC. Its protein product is CASSLDRPINEQFF.

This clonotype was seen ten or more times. Here the CDR3 DNA reads TGTGCCAGCAGCCGACTGAGCTCTGGAAACACCATATATTTT. Translating it yields CASSRLSSGNTIYF. The chain recombines TRBV28 with TRBJ1-3; no definite D call. Trimming left V 6 bases short and J 0 bases short, with 9 bases between. The CDR3 runs to 14 residues. Germline lookup yields CDR1 MDHEN and CDR2 SYDVKM.

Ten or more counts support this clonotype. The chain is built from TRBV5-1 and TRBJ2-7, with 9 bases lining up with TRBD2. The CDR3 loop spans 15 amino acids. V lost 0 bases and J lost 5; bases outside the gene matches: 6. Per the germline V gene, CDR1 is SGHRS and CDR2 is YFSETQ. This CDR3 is CASSLVAGAANEQYF. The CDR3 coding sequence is TGCGCCAGCAGCTTGGTAGCGGGAGCGGCCAACGAGCAGTACTTC.

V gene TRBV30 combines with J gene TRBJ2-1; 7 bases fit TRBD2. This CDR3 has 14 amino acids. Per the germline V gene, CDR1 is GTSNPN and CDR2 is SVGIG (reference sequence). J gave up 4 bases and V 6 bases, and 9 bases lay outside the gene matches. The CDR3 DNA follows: TGTGCCTGTCTAGGGGACTACTTATACAATGAGCAGTTCTTC. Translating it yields CACLGDYLYNEQFF.

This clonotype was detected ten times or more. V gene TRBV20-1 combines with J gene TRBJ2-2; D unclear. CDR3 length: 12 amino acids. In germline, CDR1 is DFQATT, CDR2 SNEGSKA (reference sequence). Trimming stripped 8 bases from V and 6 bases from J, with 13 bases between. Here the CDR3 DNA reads TGCAGTCCAGCGTCGAATTCCGGGGAGCTGTTTTTT. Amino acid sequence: CSPASNSGELFF.

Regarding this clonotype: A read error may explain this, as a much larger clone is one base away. The CDR3 nucleotides read TGTGCCAGCAGCTTAGGGAGGGCTAAAGAAACTTTCTTT. Protein product: CASSLGRAKETFF. The chain recombines TRBV7-9 with TRBJ1-1; the D is unclear. Looked up from germline, CDR1 is SEHNR and CDR2 is FQNEAQ (reference sequence). The germline V and J ends were trimmed by 1 base and 12 bases, with 15 bases remaining between them. The CDR3 sequence is 13 residues long.

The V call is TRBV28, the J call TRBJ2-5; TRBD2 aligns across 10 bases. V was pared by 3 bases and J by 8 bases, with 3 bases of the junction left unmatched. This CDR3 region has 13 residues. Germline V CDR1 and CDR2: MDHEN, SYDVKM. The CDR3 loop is CASSFVAGGTQYF. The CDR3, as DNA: TGTGCCAGCAGTTTCGTAGCGGGGGGAACCCAGTACTTC.

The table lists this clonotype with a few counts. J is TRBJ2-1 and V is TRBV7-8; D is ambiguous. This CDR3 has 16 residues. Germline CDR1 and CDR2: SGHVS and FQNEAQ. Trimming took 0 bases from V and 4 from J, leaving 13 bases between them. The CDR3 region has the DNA TGTGCCAGCAGCTTAGCCGGCGGAACCACGTACAATGAGCAGTTCTTC. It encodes CASSLAGGTTYNEQFF.

The CDR3 spells CASSSRESSYNEQFF. DNA for the CDR3: TGTGCCAGCAGTTCCAGAGAGAGCTCCTACAATGAGCAGTTCTTC. This chain uses TRBV7-2 with TRBJ2-1, with D unresolved. Germline values: CDR1 SGHTA, CDR2 FQGNSA. V was pared by 6 bases and J by 0 bases, with 12 bases between. The CDR3 contains 15 residues. The entire variable domain, with the rest obtained from reference TRBV7-2 and TRBJ2-1, is as follows: GAGVSQSPSNKVTEKGKDVELRCDPISGHTALYWYRQSLGQGLEFLIYFQGNSAPDKSGLPSDRFSAERTGGSVSTLTIQRTQQEDSAVYLCASSSRESSYNEQFFGPGTRLTVL.

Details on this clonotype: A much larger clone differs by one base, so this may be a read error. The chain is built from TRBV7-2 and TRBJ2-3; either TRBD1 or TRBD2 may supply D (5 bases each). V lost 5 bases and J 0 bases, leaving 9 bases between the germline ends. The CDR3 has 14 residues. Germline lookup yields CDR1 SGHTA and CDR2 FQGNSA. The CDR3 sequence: CTSSGWGSTDTQYF. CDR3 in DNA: TGTACCAGCAGCGGGTGGGGGAGCACAGATACGCAGTATTTT.